The next 13 T cell receptor beta chains were all read from a single sample in a study of response to subunit inactivated influenza vaccine. TCRdb re-derived calls from the RT-PCR reads in MiXCR, one entry per CDR3 protein. The repertoire includes about 780,000 distinct CDR3 sequences, roughly 20% of them detected once, and about a tenth sits in the top ten. Here the sequenced sample was PBMCs from blood, taken around 5 days after vaccination. The receptors derive from a man in his fifties or sixties who received an inactivated influenza vaccine.

This clonotype was observed a handful of times. The rearrangement joins TRBV10-3 to TRBJ2-5; D may be TRBD1 or TRBD2 (5 bases each). In germline, CDR1 is ENHRY, CDR2 SYGVKD. The CDR3 spans 12 residues. Trimming removed 10 bases at V and 5 bases at J, with 14 bases between. The CDR3 reads CATRELSETQYF. CDR3 DNA sequence: TGTGCCACCAGGGAGCTTTCTGAGACCCAGTACTTC.

This clonotype was observed a few times. V and J are TRBV6-2 or TRBV6-3 and TRBJ2-1; TRBD2 might be the D (6 bases). The germline V and J ends were trimmed by 7 bases and 10 bases, with 14 bases remaining between them. This CDR3 has 12 amino acids. Germline values: CDR1 MNHEY, CDR2 SVGEGT. DNA for the CDR3: TGTGCCAGCACCACGCCTCGGGGGGAGCAGTTCTTC. This codes for CASTTPRGEQFF.

This clonotype was counted between two and nine times. Written as DNA, the CDR3 is TGTGCCAGCAGTTATAGTTTCGGCAGGGAGGTGGACGAGCAGTACTTC. Its protein is CASSYSFGREVDEQYF. J is TRBJ2-7 and V is TRBV6-5, with a tentative D call TRBD2 (6 bases). CDR1 is MNHEY and CDR2 is SVGAGI in the germline V gene. Trimming shortened V by 3 bases and J by 5 bases, and 20 bases separated the two germline ends. The CDR3 has 16 residues.

The rearrangement uses TRBV7-2 and TRBJ2-5; the D is unclear. V lost 2 bases and J lost 7, with 11 bases in between. Germline CDR1 is SGHTA and CDR2 is FQGNSA. CDR3 length equals 13 residues. The CDR3 reads CASSLNSLGTQYF. CDR3 nucleotides: TGTGCCAGCAGCTTAAACAGCTTGGGGACCCAGTACTTC.

V and J are TRBV5-6 and TRBJ1-2; 7 bases are a match to TRBD1. Germline assignment: CDR1 SGHDT and CDR2 YYEEEE. V was clipped by 5 bases and J by 3 bases; unmatched bases: 10. CDR3 length equals 15 residues. This CDR3 reads CASSARQGLHYGYTF. CDR3 bases: TGTGCCAGCAGTGCCCGACAGGGACTTCACTATGGCTACACCTTC.

This chain uses TRBV29-1 with TRBJ1-4, with D uncertain. CDR3 size: 12 residues. Germline V gene sequence: CDR1 SQVTM, CDR2 ANQGSEA. Trimming took off 4 bases at V and 7 bases at J, with 10 bases between the two ends. The chain's CDR3 is CSVGASSEKLFF. The CDR3, as DNA: TGCAGCGTTGGGGCGAGTAGTGAAAAACTGTTTTTT.

The chain uses TRBV12-3 or TRBV12-4 and TRBJ2-1; possible D gene TRBD2, 6 bases. This CDR3 contains 13 residues. With 8 bases removed from V and 3 bases from J, the gap between germline ends came to 11 bases. In DNA, the CDR3 is TGTGCCAGCGGCCCGGAGGGCTACAATGAGCAGTTCTTC. It codes for CASGPEGYNEQFF.

This chain joins TRBV20-1 and TRBJ2-2; D may be TRBD2 (5 bases). The V end was cut by 0 bases, the J end by 3 bases, with 14 bases between. Per the germline V gene, CDR1 is DFQATT and CDR2 is SNEGSKA (reference sequence). The CDR3 is made up of 16 amino acids. The CDR3 reads CSARDTVKRYTGELFF. The CDR3 nucleotides are TGCAGTGCTAGAGATACAGTTAAGCGGTACACCGGGGAGCTGTTTTTT.

The V gene is TRBV12-3 or TRBV12-4, the J gene TRBJ2-5; 8 bases agree with TRBD1. The CDR3 covers 15 residues. The ends lost 4 bases at V and 5 bases at J; junction bases unmatched: 9. In DNA, the CDR3 is TGTGCCAGCAGTTATACAGGACAGGGTGGGGAGACCCAGTACTTC. This translates into CASSYTGQGGETQYF.

Worth noting for this clonotype: At one end the junction does not follow the germline gene, possibly because of a read error. This chain joins TRBV5-6 and TRBJ2-2; 8 positions agree with TRBD2. The CDR3 totals 16 residues. CDR1 is SGHDT and CDR2 is YYEEEE in the germline V gene. The CDR3 DNA reads TGTGCCAGCAGCTTGGCGGGGGGGCTCGGCACCGGGGAGTTGTTTTTT. It translates to CASSLAGGLGTGELFF.

The chain links TRBV7-2 to TRBJ1-5; no firm D call. Germline CDR1 is SGHTA and CDR2 is FQGNSA. The CDR3 is 13 amino acids. V shed 4 bases and J shed 4 bases, with 8 bases lying between them. The CDR3 protein is CASSSSGNQPQHF. DNA for the CDR3: TGTGCCAGCAGCTCGTCGGGGAATCAGCCCCAGCATTTT.

This chain uses TRBV10-3 with TRBJ1-4, with D perhaps TRBD1 (6 bases). CDR1 and CDR2 from the germline V gene are ENHRY and SYGVKD. This CDR3 comprises 15 residues. The V end lost 6 bases, the J end lost 4 bases, and 15 bases lay between the germline ends. The CDR3 sequence: CAIRGGGSFNEKLFF. The CDR3 DNA reads as TGTGCCATCAGAGGGGGAGGCTCTTTTAATGAAAAACTGTTTTTT.

The rearrangement uses TRBV28 and TRBJ2-7; TRBD2 matches 13 bases. V shed 2 bases and J 0 bases; nucleotides not matched to a gene: 10. There are 19 residues in the CDR3. In germline, CDR1 is MDHEN, CDR2 SYDVKM. In nucleotides, the CDR3 is TGTGCCAGCAGTTTACCGGGACTAGCGGGGCCAATTAGCTCCTACGAGCAGTACTTC. The encoded protein is CASSLPGLAGPISSYEQYF.